This T cell receptor beta chain was captured in a study of ipilimumab plus nivolumab after autologous stem cell transplantation. The CDR3 extends over 12 amino acids. Germline V lookup: CDR1 MNHNS, CDR2 SASEGT. The germline V and J ends were trimmed by 6 bases and 5 bases, with 10 bases remaining between them. The repertoire was sequenced with immunoSEQ multiplex PCR; TCRdb's copy has only in-frame clones and lacks some. Among about 17,000 clones, around four fifths were seen once, and the ten largest hold approximately 10%. This TCR derives from a male donor with diffuse large B-cell lymphoma. The source was PBMCs, collected in a trial of ipilimumab plus nivolumab as post-transplant consolidation. The chain couples TRBV6-1 to TRBJ2-5; no clear D gene. The CDR3 reads CASSVRWETQYF. The CDR3 region has the DNA TGTGCCAGCAGCGTCCGATGGGAGACCCAGTACTTC.